This record concerns one T cell receptor beta chain sequence. The data are from a study of blood T cell repertoires in COVID-19. Study summary: The United States, Italy and Spain supplied acute and convalescent COVID-19 samples.

The repertoire was sequenced with immunoSEQ multiplex PCR; TCRdb's copy has only in-frame clones and lacks some. The table has over 200,000 clones, roughly 84% seen once. This CDR3 contains 19 residues. Germline V lookup: CDR1 SGHVS, CDR2 FQNEAQ. The V segment lost 2 bases and the J segment 5 bases; nucleotides outside the gene matches: 16. V and J are TRBV7-8 and TRBJ2-7; TRBD2 agrees at 12 bases. The material sequenced was peripheral blood. The origin of this receptor is a man between 40 and 49 years old with active or convalescent COVID-19. In DNA form, the CDR3 reads TGTGCCAGCAGCTTAAGCGGAGACGTAAGACTAGCGGGAGTGCACGAGCAGTACTTC. Translated, it gives CASSLSGDVRLAGVHEQYF.